Listed below are T cell receptor beta chains from one sample, sequenced in a study of blood T cell repertoires in COVID-19. Data came from immunoSEQ multiplex PCR; TCRdb stores just in-frame clones and leaves some out. Of 240,000 or so clones listed, 86% were seen once; the top ten hold approximately 2%. Sequencing was performed on PBMCs or T cells enriched from blood (not recorded which). These TCRs come from a woman aged 50 to 60 who had recovered from COVID-19. Each CDR3 is given without its conserved first and last residue.

TRBJ1-4 TRBV19 ASSEGQGARATNEKLF
TRBJ2-3 TRBV4-1 ASSSEDSFTDTQY
TRBJ1-1 TRBV4-3 ASSQDQNWPGNTEAF
TRBJ1-2 TRBV18 ASSPEVNYGYT
TRBJ1-5 TRBV12-3/TRBV12-4 ASSLQGNQPQH
TRBJ2-1 TRBV6-5 ASSYQGDRPYNEQF
TRBJ2-1 TRBV7-2 ASSLLPLQRDEQF
TRBJ1-1 TRBV27 ASSLQGDLIPGTEAF
TRBJ1-1 TRBV9 ASSVIPTGFSEAF
TRBJ2-3 TRBV4-3 ASSQDLSGTTTQY
TRBJ2-3 TRBV6-5 ATPLAGLRDTQY
TRBJ2-1 TRBV19 ASSTTRQGGNEQF
TRBJ2-1 TRBV10-3 ASSEFGAYNEQF
TRBJ1-2 TRBV7-2 ASSFRQGYGYT
TRBJ2-1 TRBV11-2 ASSQSDSLNEQF
TRBJ2-3 TRBV5-1 ASSDLRGHTDTQY
TRBJ2-5 TRBV3-1/TRBV3-2 ASSHFSRGNQETQY
TRBJ1-5 TRBV4-1 ASSQEGQGSQPQH
TRBJ1-1 TRBV4-1 ASSQDRITEAF
TRBJ2-2 TRBV24-1 ATSDPGQGNTGELF
TRBJ2-5 TRBV9 ASSFGQGGETQY
TRBJ1-2 TRBV30 AWSVRLTVT
TRBJ1-6 TRBV7-2 ASSQSPTNSPLH
TRBJ2-7 TRBV6-5 ASQLTGAYEQY